Below, 21 T cell receptor beta chains from the same sample are listed, as sequenced in a study of blood T cells in healthy people across ages. A second PCR of roughly 6 to 12 cycles used a sample-barcoded 5' primer and a J-beta primer mix. TCRdb re-called the 5' RACE reads through MiXCR, storing one row per CDR3 protein. In the table there are around 1.7 million distinct CDR3 sequences, roughly 27% of which are singletons. Specimen: blood. The source of these receptors is a woman younger than 45 in good health.

This clonotype was seen many times. The chain links TRBV12-3 or TRBV12-4 to TRBJ2-6; TRBD1 matches at 9 bases. CDR3 length equals 13 residues. J lost 12 bases, V lost 5 bases, and 5 bases had no gene match. Here the CDR3 reads CASSPTGGSVLTF. DNA of the CDR3: TGTGCCAGCAGTCCGACAGGGGGTAGCGTCCTGACTTTC.

The CDR3 DNA is TGTGCCAGCAGTTACTCCGCGGGGGGAAGGAACGAGCAGTACTTC. It yields the protein CASSYSAGGRNEQYF. V gene TRBV6-6 combines with J gene TRBJ2-7; 8 bases match TRBD2. Germline V lookup: CDR1 MNHNY, CDR2 SVGAGI (reference sequence). There are 15 residues in the CDR3. V lost 0 bases and J lost 5; bases outside the gene matches: 6.

Comments on this clonotype: A much larger clone lies one base from this, so it may be a read error. This chain uses TRBV12-3 or TRBV12-4 with TRBJ2-7, with a weak D call TRBD1 (6 bases). The ends were cut back, 6 bases at V and 2 bases at J, with 14 bases in the middle. The CDR3 consists of 14 residues. The CDR3 region is CASRFGRGPYEQYF. The CDR3 DNA follows: TGTGCCAGCAGGTTTGGCAGGGGACCCTACGAGCAGTACTTC.

The chain recombines TRBV2 with TRBJ2-5, with a weak D call TRBD1 (5 bases). The germline V gene encodes CDR1 SNHLY and CDR2 FYNNEI. V dropped 0 bases and J dropped 2 bases, with 7 bases sitting between them. The length of the CDR3 is 14 residues. CDR3 nucleotides: TGTGCCAGCAGTGAAGCGTGGACACAAGAGACCCAGTACTTC. Protein sequence: CASSEAWTQETQYF.

At least ten counts were recorded for this clonotype. This rearrangement joins TRBV20-1 to TRBJ2-1; 9 nucleotides match TRBD1. The CDR3 has 14 residues. V gave up 6 bases and J gave up 2 bases; unmatched junction bases: 5. CDR1 and CDR2 (germline): DFQATT, SNEGSKA (reference sequence). The CDR3 protein is CSAPRQGAYNEQFF. The CDR3, as DNA: TGCAGTGCCCCTAGACAGGGGGCCTACAATGAGCAGTTCTTC.

A few counts support this clonotype. This chain links TRBV20-1 with TRBJ2-4, with D tentatively TRBD2 (6 bases). The V end lost 5 bases, the J end lost 8 bases, and 19 bases lay between the germline ends. CDR1 DFQATT and CDR2 SNEGSKA come from the germline V gene (reference sequence). The CDR3 is made up of 14 amino acids. Here the CDR3 reads CSAGRPGEKDIQYF. The DNA of the CDR3 is TGCAGTGCTGGCCGACCGGGAGAAAAAGACATTCAGTACTTC.

The chain links TRBV28 to TRBJ1-2, with TRBD1 identical over 11 bases. The germline V gene has CDR1 MDHEN and CDR2 SYDVKM. V gave up 8 bases and J gave up 6 bases; unmatched junction bases: 5. CDR3 size: 13 residues. In nucleotides, the CDR3 is TGTGCCAGCGACAGGACAGGGGGCAATGGCTACACCTTC. Translated: CASDRTGGNGYTF.

This clonotype has more than one count but fewer than ten. The V gene is TRBV12-3 or TRBV12-4, the J gene TRBJ2-3; D gene ambiguous. V was trimmed by 3 bases and J by 6 bases, leaving 7 bases between them. The CDR3 is 12 residues long. The CDR3 DNA sequence: TGTGCCAGCAGTTTCGTTCGCGATACGCAGTATTTT. The encoded protein is CASSFVRDTQYF.

J is TRBJ2-1 and V is TRBV28; D gene uncertain. Germline values: CDR1 MDHEN, CDR2 SYDVKM. With 2 bases removed from V and 10 bases from J, the gap between germline ends came to 12 bases. The CDR3 length is 13 residues. CDR3 bases: TGTGCCAGCAGTTTAATAGGACCCCAAGAGCAGTTCTTC. It codes for CASSLIGPQEQFF.

This chain connects TRBV5-6 to TRBJ1-4; D gene ambiguous. Germline V gene sequence: CDR1 SGHDT, CDR2 YYEEEE. The CDR3 has 13 amino acids. Trimming left V 9 bases short and J 4 bases short, with 13 bases between. This chain's CDR3 is CATGRTYNEKLFF. In DNA form, the CDR3 reads TGTGCCACCGGACGTACTTATAATGAAAAACTGTTTTTT.

This chain uses TRBV9 with TRBJ1-1; D is perhaps TRBD1 (6 bases). The length of the CDR3 is 15 residues. The V gene lost 6 bases and the J gene lost 0 bases, with 15 bases spanning the gap. The germline gives CDR1 SGDLS, CDR2 YYNGEE. The CDR3 reads CASIPQTGVNTEAFF. CDR3 coding DNA: TGTGCCAGCATCCCCCAGACAGGAGTGAACACTGAAGCTTTCTTT.

In its sample, this clonotype was seen once. The J gene is TRBJ2-1, the V gene TRBV5-1; D is unclear. V was pared by 3 bases and J by 0 bases, with 19 bases between. Germline V lookup: CDR1 SGHRS, CDR2 YFSETQ. This CDR3 is built from 18 residues. The CDR3 spells CASSSLPIPAYSYNEQFF. The CDR3 bases are TGCGCCAGCAGCTCCCTCCCCATACCCGCCTACTCCTACAATGAGCAGTTCTTC.

This clonotype was observed a handful of times. CDR3 sequence reads: CASRPDGRAGYTF. The DNA of the CDR3 is TGTGCCAGCAGGCCCGACGGTCGGGCGGGCTACACCTTC. The chain links TRBV27 to TRBJ1-2; no clear D. The V end lost 6 bases, the J end lost 8 bases, and 16 bases lay between the germline ends. Germline CDR1 reads MNHEY; CDR2 reads SMNVEV (reference sequence). The CDR3 has 13 residues.

A single count supports this clonotype. A much bigger clone sits one base away, suggesting this may be a read error. The chain carries TRBV2 and TRBJ1-6; TRBD1 might be the D (5 bases). The V end lost 10 bases, the J end lost 12 bases, and 19 bases lay between the germline ends. Germline V CDR1 and CDR2: SNHLY, FYNNEI. The CDR3 sequence is 13 residues long. The CDR3 is CATQKDGDLPLHF. CDR3 DNA sequence: TGTGCCACCCAGAAAGACGGGGACTTACCCCTCCACTTT.

The rearrangement uses TRBV6-2 or TRBV6-3 and TRBJ2-1, with TRBD1 matching over 9 bases. The V gene's germline CDR1 is MNHEY and CDR2 SVGEGT. J gave up 0 bases and V 0 bases, and 9 bases lay outside the gene matches. This CDR3 is 19 amino acids long. The CDR3 DNA follows: TGTGCCAGCAGTTACTCAGGGACAGGGTTGGGCCTCTCCTACAATGAGCAGTTCTTC. The encoded protein is CASSYSGTGLGLSYNEQFF.

This sequence joins TRBV6-5 and TRBJ1-2; D is possibly TRBD1 (6 bases). Per the germline V gene, CDR1 is MNHEY and CDR2 is SVGAGI. The CDR3 covers 13 residues. V was cut by 5 bases and J by 4 bases, with 11 bases left in between. CDR3 bases: TGTGCCAGCAGTGGACAGAGATTCTATGGCTACACCTTC. This codes for CASSGQRFYGYTF.

Regarding this clonotype: A read error may explain this, as a much larger clone is one base away. The V and J genes are TRBV7-6 and TRBJ2-7, with 7 bases fitting TRBD2. Trimming at V came to 5 bases and at J to 2 bases, leaving 9 bases not matched to a gene. CDR3 length: 15 residues. Germline V gene data show CDR1 as SGHVS and CDR2 as FNYEAQ. The CDR3 DNA reads as TGTGCCAGCAGCCCCGGGGCTAGCGGAACCTACGAGCAGTACTTC. The encoded protein is CASSPGASGTYEQYF.

The rearrangement joins TRBV21-1 to TRBJ2-7; the D call TRBD1 from the table was never checked on the DNA. With the DNA end fitting TRBJ2-5 better, the J assignment may be wrong. TRBV21-1 represents a pseudogene. The CDR3 sequence is 17 residues long. The chain's CDR3 is CASSNPRGEFESGTQYF. The CDR3 coding sequence is TGTGCCAGCAGCAACCCTCGGGGGGAGTTTGAGTCGGGGACCCAGTACTTC.

This clonotype came up a few times. The chain recombines TRBV24-1 with TRBJ2-5; tentative D call: TRBD2 (5 bases). V dropped 4 bases and J dropped 3 bases, with 11 bases sitting between them. The length of the CDR3 is 14 residues. Germline CDR1 is KGHDR and CDR2 is SFDVKD. CDR3 in DNA: TGTGCCACCAGTGAACCAGGACTGAAAGAGACCCAGTACTTC. Protein product: CATSEPGLKETQYF.

This clonotype was seen at least ten times. The chain joins TRBV20-1 to TRBJ2-5, with 10 positions matching TRBD1. V gave up 3 bases and J gave up 1 base; unmatched junction bases: 2. This CDR3 region has 14 residues. The germline CDR1 and CDR2 sequences are DFQATT and SNEGSKA (reference sequence). CDR3 region: CSASRDRGQETQYF. Here the CDR3 DNA reads TGCAGTGCTAGCCGGGACAGGGGCCAAGAGACCCAGTACTTC.

This clonotype was seen only a few times. The chain combines TRBV5-1 with TRBJ2-7; 7 positions agree with TRBD2. Trimming at V came to 2 bases and at J to 2 bases, leaving 7 bases not matched to a gene. The CDR3 sequence is 15 residues long. CDR1 and CDR2 (germline): SGHRS, YFSETQ. The chain's CDR3 is CASSFGLADAYEQYF. The CDR3 bases are TGCGCCAGCAGCTTTGGGCTAGCGGATGCCTACGAGCAGTACTTC. Together with reference TRBV5-1 and TRBJ2-7, the CDR3 gives the full variable domain: KAGVTQTPRYLIKTRGQQVTLSCSPISGHRSVSWYQQTPGQGLQFLFEYFSETQRNKGNFPGRFSGRQFSNSRSEMNVSTLELGDSALYLCASSFGLADAYEQYFGPGTRLTVT.